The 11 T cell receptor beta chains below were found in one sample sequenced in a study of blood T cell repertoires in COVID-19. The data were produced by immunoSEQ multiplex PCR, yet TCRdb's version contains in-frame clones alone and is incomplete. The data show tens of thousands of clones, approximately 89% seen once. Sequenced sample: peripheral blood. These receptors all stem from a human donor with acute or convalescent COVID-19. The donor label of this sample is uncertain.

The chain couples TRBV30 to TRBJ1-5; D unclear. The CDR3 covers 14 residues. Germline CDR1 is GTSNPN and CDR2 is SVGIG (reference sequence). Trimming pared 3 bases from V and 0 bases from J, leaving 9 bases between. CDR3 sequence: CAWSARASNQPQHF. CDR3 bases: TGTGCCTGGAGCGCGAGGGCTAGCAATCAGCCCCAGCATTTT.

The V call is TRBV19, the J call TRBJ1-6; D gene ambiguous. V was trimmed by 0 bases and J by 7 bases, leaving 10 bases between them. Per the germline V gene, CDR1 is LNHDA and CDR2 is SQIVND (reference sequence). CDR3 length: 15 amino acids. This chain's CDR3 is CASSIDFPGNSPLHF. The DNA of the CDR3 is TGTGCCAGTAGTATAGATTTTCCGGGGAATTCACCCCTCCACTTT.

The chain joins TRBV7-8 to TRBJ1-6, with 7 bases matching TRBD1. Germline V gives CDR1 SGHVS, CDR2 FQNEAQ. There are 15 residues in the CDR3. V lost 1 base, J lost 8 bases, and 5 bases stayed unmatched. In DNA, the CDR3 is TGTGCCAGCAGCTTAGGCCGGGACAGAGATTCACCCCTCCACTTT. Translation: CASSLGRDRDSPLHF.

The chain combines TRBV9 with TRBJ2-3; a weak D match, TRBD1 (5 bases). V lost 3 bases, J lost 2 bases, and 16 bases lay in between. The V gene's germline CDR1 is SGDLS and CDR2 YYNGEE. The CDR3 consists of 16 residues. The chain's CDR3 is CASSALGPPHTDTQYF. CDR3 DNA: TGTGCCAGCAGCGCTTTGGGGCCACCCCACACAGATACGCAGTATTTT.

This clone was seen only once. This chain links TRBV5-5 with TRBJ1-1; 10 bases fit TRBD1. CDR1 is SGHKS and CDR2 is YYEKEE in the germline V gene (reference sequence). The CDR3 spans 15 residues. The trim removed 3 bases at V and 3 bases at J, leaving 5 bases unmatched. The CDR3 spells CASSWGQGWDTEAFF. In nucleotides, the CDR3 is TGTGCCAGCAGCTGGGGACAGGGGTGGGACACTGAAGCTTTCTTT.

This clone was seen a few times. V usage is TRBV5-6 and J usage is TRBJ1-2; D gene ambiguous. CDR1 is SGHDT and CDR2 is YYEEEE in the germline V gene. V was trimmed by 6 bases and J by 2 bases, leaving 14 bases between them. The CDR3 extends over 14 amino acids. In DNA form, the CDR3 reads TGTGCCAGCACCCCGGGTCGGGAGAACTATGGCTACACCTTC. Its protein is CASTPGRENYGYTF. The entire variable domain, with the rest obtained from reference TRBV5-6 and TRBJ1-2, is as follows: DAGVTQSPTHLIKTRGQQVTLRCSPKSGHDTVSWYQQALGQGPQFIFQYYEEEERQRGNFPDRFSGHQFPNYSSELNVNALLLGDSALYLCASTPGRENYGYTFGSGTRLTVV.

CDR3 sequence: CASSQGSTGGVGNTIYF. The CDR3 coding sequence is TGTGCCAGCAGCCAAGGGTCAACAGGGGGGGTTGGAAACACCATATATTTT. This chain links TRBV4-2 with TRBJ1-3; 8 bases fit TRBD1. CDR3 length: 17 amino acids. The ends lost 1 base at V and 3 bases at J; junction bases unmatched: 8. Looked up from germline, CDR1 is LGHNA and CDR2 is YNFKEQ.

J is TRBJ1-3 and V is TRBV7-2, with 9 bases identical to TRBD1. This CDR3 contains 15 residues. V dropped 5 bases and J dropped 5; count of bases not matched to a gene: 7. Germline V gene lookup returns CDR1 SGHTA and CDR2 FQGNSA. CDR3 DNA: TGTGCCAGCAGCCGCGGGACAGGGTCTAGAAACACCATATATTTT. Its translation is CASSRGTGSRNTIYF.

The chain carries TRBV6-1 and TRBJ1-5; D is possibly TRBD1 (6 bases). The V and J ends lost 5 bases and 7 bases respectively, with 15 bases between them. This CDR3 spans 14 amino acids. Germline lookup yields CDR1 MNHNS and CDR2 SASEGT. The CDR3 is CASSSNRAPQPQHF. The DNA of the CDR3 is TGTGCCAGCAGTTCCAACAGGGCCCCCCAGCCCCAGCATTTT.

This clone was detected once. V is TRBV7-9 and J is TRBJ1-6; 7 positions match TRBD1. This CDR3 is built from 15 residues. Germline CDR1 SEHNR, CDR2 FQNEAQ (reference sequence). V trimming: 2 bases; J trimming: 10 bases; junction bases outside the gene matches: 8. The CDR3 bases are TGTGCCAGCAGCTTAAGAGACAGGGTTGACTCACCCCTCCACTTT. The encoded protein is CASSLRDRVDSPLHF.

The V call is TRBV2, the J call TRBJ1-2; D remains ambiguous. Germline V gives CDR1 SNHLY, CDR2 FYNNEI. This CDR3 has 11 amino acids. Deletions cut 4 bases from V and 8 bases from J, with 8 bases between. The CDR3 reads CASSVVEGYTF. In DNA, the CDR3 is TGTGCCAGCAGTGTTGTGGAGGGCTACACCTTC.